This TCR beta chain originates from a study of cytomegalovirus exposure and HLA in healthy donors. As for the study in general: The roughly 110 validation repertoires matched the roughly 700 first-cohort repertoires in platform, a later analysis reported. Study-level points and caveats: It was reported that the classifier diagnosed cytomegalovirus status with high specificity and sensitivity in both the original and validation cohorts. The study put 160 or so TCR beta chains on its list as cytomegalovirus-associated.

The CDR3 is 16 amino acids. The V and J ends lost 0 bases and 2 bases, in that order; junction bases with no gene match: 2. Looked up from germline, CDR1 is SGHRS and CDR2 is YFSETQ. With respect to this clone: Its antigen is unknown.

The donors formed part of the 120-subject validation cohort, distinct from the approximately 670-subject first cohort. Assay used: immunoSEQ multiplex PCR; TCRdb lists only in-frame clones, some missing. This table holds some 310,000 clones, 70% to 90% found once. This sequence joins TRBV5-1 and TRBJ2-1; the match to TRBD1 covers 10 bases. The receptor was isolated from a man aged 30 to 39 in good health and CMV-seronegative. The sequenced material came from PBMCs. The CDR3 region is CASSLGGQGPYNEQFF. The CDR3 coding sequence is TGCGCCAGCAGCTTGGGGGGACAGGGGCCCTACAATGAGCAGTTCTTC.